The 3 T cell receptor beta chains below come from one sample, sequenced in a study of blood T cell repertoires in COVID-19. Assay used: immunoSEQ multiplex PCR; TCRdb lists only in-frame clones, some missing. This sample carries hundreds of thousands of clones, 75% to 90% of them seen once, and the ten largest clones take 0.8% to 0.9%. The sequencing input was peripheral blood. Every receptor here comes from a man between 18 and 35 years old with COVID-19, enrolled during active disease.

This clone was counted between two and nine times. J is TRBJ2-2 and V is TRBV10-1; tentatively, D is TRBD2 (6 bases). Per the germline V gene, CDR1 is WNHNN and CDR2 is SYGVQD (reference sequence). V was clipped by 4 bases and J by 0 bases, with 9 bases between them. This CDR3 region has 15 residues. Here the CDR3 DNA reads TGCGCCAGCAGTGCTCGCGGGGCGAACACCGGGGAGCTGTTTTTT. Translated: CASSARGANTGELFF.

The CDR3 protein is CSVTGWSGELFF. The CDR3 DNA follows: TGCAGCGTAACAGGGTGGTCCGGGGAGCTGTTTTTT. The chain uses TRBV29-1 and TRBJ2-2; D possibly corresponds to TRBD1 (6 bases). V was shortened by 6 bases and J by 6 bases, with 11 bases between the two germline ends. CDR1 SQVTM and CDR2 ANQGSEA come from the germline V gene. CDR3 size: 12 residues.

The table lists this clone with a few counts. The rearrangement joins TRBV10-2 to TRBJ2-7, with D tentatively TRBD2 (6 bases). The CDR3 runs 14 residues. Germline CDR1 reads WSHSY; CDR2 reads SAAADI. V shed 5 bases and J shed 1 base, with 12 bases lying between them. The chain's CDR3 is CASSPGLRSYEQYF. In nucleotides, the CDR3 is TGCGCCAGCAGTCCGGGACTCCGATCCTACGAGCAGTACTTC.